Listed below are T cell receptor beta chains from one sample, sequenced in a study of cytomegalovirus exposure and HLA in healthy donors. The assay was immunoSEQ multiplex PCR, and TCRdb's table has in-frame clones only and misses some. Of 100,000 or so clones in the sample, less than 75% are singletons; the top ten hold 11%. The sample consisted of PBMCs. The source is a man aged 40-49 years in good health and CMV-seropositive. Each CDR3 is given with its conserved first and last residue. The D gene is left open where the match is weak. Size is stated for part of the rows, as once, few or many counts, or as a class when the clone is expanded.

>TRBJ2-2|.|.|TRBV7-3
CASSQVNTGELFF
TGTGCCAGCAGCCAGGTCAACACCGGGGAGCTGTTTTTT
>TRBJ1-1|.|.|TRBV28
CATFRRTATEAFF
TGTGCCACCTTTAGGAGAACGGCCACTGAAGCTTTCTTT
>TRBJ1-1|.|.|TRBV7-2
CASSLSGGTEAFF
TGTGCCAGCAGCTTATCGGGAGGCACTGAAGCTTTCTTT
>TRBJ2-3|few|TRBD2|TRBV6-4
CASSEVAGASDTQYF
TGTGCCAGCAGTGAAGTAGCGGGAGCCTCAGATACGCAGTATTTT
>TRBJ2-1|few|TRBD2|TRBV9
CASSVGLAGGSNEQFF
TGTGCCAGCAGCGTAGGTTTAGCGGGAGGGTCGAATGAGCAGTTCTTC
>TRBJ1-2|.|.|TRBV19
CASSIRAAGPYGYTF
TGTGCCAGTAGTATACGGGCGGCAGGGCCCTATGGCTACACCTTC
>TRBJ1-5|.|TRBD1|TRBV11-1
CASSLTDRGMGNQPQHF
TGTGCCAGCAGCTTAACCGACAGGGGAATGGGCAATCAGCCCCAGCATTTT
>TRBJ2-7|.|TRBD2|TRBV7-6
CASSGLAASYEQYF
TGTGCCAGCAGCGGTCTAGCGGCGTCCTACGAGCAGTACTTC
>TRBJ2-7|.|TRBD2|TRBV28
CASSWGTSRSSYEQYF
TGTGCCAGCAGTTGGGGGACTAGCAGGAGCTCCTACGAGCAGTACTTC
>TRBJ2-1|.|TRBD2|TRBV25-1
CASRLAGVGEQFF
TGTGCCAGCAGACTAGCGGGAGTAGGCGAGCAGTTCTTC
>TRBJ2-7|.|TRBD1|TRBV7-3
CASSPKRDRAYEQYF
TGTGCCAGCAGCCCAAAGCGGGACAGGGCCTACGAGCAGTACTTC
>TRBJ2-4|.|.|TRBV7-9
CASSLGLAKNIQYF
TGTGCCAGCAGCTTAGGACTAGCCAAAAACATTCAGTACTTC
>TRBJ2-1|.|TRBD2|TRBV19
CASSFPGLGYFF
TGTGCCAGTTCGTTTCCGGGACTAGGTTATTTCTTC
>TRBJ1-1|.|.|TRBV18
CASSSSGDTEAFF
TGTGCCAGCTCAAGTTCGGGTGACACTGAAGCTTTCTTT
>TRBJ1-1|.|.|TRBV12-5
CASGFQSQPEEF
TGTGCTAGTGGTTTCCAAAGCCAACCTGAGGAATTT
>TRBJ1-1|.|.|TRBV6-5
CASSRTGLKNTEAFF
TGTGCCAGCAGCCGAACCGGGTTAAAGAACACTGAAGCTTTCTTT
>TRBJ1-2|.|.|TRBV28
CASGSPGAGEYGYTF
TGTGCCAGCGGCTCCCCCGGAGCAGGGGAATATGGCTACACCTTC
>TRBJ1-2|.|TRBD1|TRBV7-2
CASSYGQGWYGYTF
TGTGCCAGCAGTTATGGACAGGGCTGGTATGGCTACACCTTC
>TRBJ2-1|once|TRBD2|TRBV25-1
CASMGGSYNEQFF
TGTGCCAGCATGGGCGGGAGTTACAATGAGCAGTTCTTC
>TRBJ2-1|.|TRBD2|TRBV27
CASSSGGAGVNEQFF
TGTGCCAGCAGTTCGGGAGGAGCGGGAGTCAATGAGCAGTTCTTC
>TRBJ1-5|.|.|TRBV18
CASSPFSNQPQHF
TGTGCCAGCTCACCCTTTAGCAATCAGCCCCAGCATTTT
>TRBJ1-5|.|.|TRBV4-1
CASSQDRDQPQHF
TGCGCCAGCAGCCAAGACAGGGATCAGCCCCAGCATTTT
>TRBJ1-2|.|.|TRBV21-1
CASSRENGQKSNYGYTF
TGTGCCAGCAGCAGGGAAAACGGACAGAAGAGTAACTATGGCTACACCTTC
>TRBJ2-3|.|.|TRBV5-1
CASSKTDTDTQYF
TGCGCCAGCAGCAAGACAGACACAGATACGCAGTATTTT
>TRBJ1-4|.|.|TRBV11-2
CASSLEGPATNEKLFF
TGTGCCAGCAGCTTAGAGGGGCCCGCAACTAATGAAAAACTGTTTTTT
>TRBJ2-7|.|.|TRBV7-9
CASSLGQDPYEQYF
TGTGCCAGCAGCTTGGGGCAGGACCCCTACGAGCAGTACTTC
>TRBJ1-1|.|.|TRBV7-9
CASSYGASEAFF
TGTGCCAGCAGCTATGGGGCATCTGAAGCTTTCTTT
>TRBJ1-2|.|TRBD1|TRBV18
CASSSDAGTETYGYTF
TGTGCCAGCTCATCGGACGCCGGGACAGAGACCTATGGCTACACCTTC
>TRBJ2-2|.|.|TRBV9
CASRRKNGELFF
TGTGCCAGCAGGCGGAAGAACGGGGAGCTGTTTTTT